A selection of T cell receptor beta chains follows, all from one sample in a study of neurological immune-mediated disorders. TCRdb re-analysed the 5' RACE reads in MiXCR, keeping a single row per CDR3 protein. The table shows 45,000 to 65,000 distinct CDR3 sequences, with about 4.2% occurring only once. The sequencing input was PBMCs. These receptors were obtained from a man aged 45-65 years with multiple sclerosis. CDR3s include the opening cysteine and the closing phenylalanine or tryptophan. A D gene is named only where the DNA matches it firmly. Not every row has a clone size; where given, it reads once, few, many or a size class.

abundance,j_gene,v_gene,d_gene,CDR3aa,CDR3nt
many,TRBJ2-6,TRBV20-1,NA,CSARFLSGTNVLTF,TGCAGTGCTAGGTTTCTTTCTGGGACCAACGTCCTGACTTTC
many,TRBJ1-5,TRBV12-3/TRBV12-4,NA,CASTGAGDNQPQHF,TGTGCCAGCACTGGGGCGGGGGACAATCAGCCCCAGCATTTT
many,TRBJ2-4,TRBV2,TRBD2,CASSDWAGGPNIQYF,TGTGCCAGCAGTGACTGGGCGGGGGGCCCGAACATTCAGTACTTC
many,TRBJ1-2,TRBV7-9,NA,CASNRGAGYTF,TGTGCCAGCAATCGCGGGGCTGGCTACACCTTC
NA,TRBJ2-2,TRBV27,NA,CASSPLTGELFF,TGTGCCAGCAGTCCTCTTACCGGGGAGCTGTTTTTT
many,TRBJ1-5,TRBV12-3/TRBV12-4,TRBD1,CASSQWTGDQPQHF,TGTGCCAGCAGTCAATGGACAGGGGATCAGCCCCAGCATTTT
many,TRBJ1-1,TRBV5-1,NA,CASSSGRGTEAFF,TGCGCCAGCAGCTCGGGACGCGGCACTGAAGCTTTCTTT
many,TRBJ2-1,TRBV20-1,TRBD2,CSANRDYPMNEQFF,TGCAGTGCTAACCGGGACTACCCTATGAATGAGCAGTTCTTC
medium-sized,TRBJ2-5,TRBV5-1,NA,CASSVLQLQETQYF,TGCGCCAGCAGCGTTTTACAGCTCCAAGAGACCCAGTACTTC
many,TRBJ2-2,TRBV30,TRBD2,CAWSPGLLTGELFF,TGTGCCTGGAGTCCGGGACTATTAACCGGGGAGCTGTTTTTT
many,TRBJ1-1,TRBV20-1,NA,CSAGRKLGLDTEAFF,TGCAGTGCGGGGAGGAAGTTGGGGTTGGACACTGAAGCTTTCTTT
many,TRBJ2-1,TRBV5-1,NA,CASSLADMSGDEQFF,TGCGCCAGCAGCTTGGCGGATATGTCAGGCGATGAGCAGTTCTTC
many,TRBJ1-4,TRBV7-6,NA,CASSLGAGPTNEKLFF,TGTGCCAGCAGCTTAGGGGCGGGACCAACTAATGAAAAACTGTTTTTT
many,TRBJ2-1,TRBV5-6,NA,CASTSTGEQFF,TGTGCCAGCACCTCGACTGGTGAGCAGTTCTTC
many,TRBJ2-4,TRBV7-8,TRBD2,CASSLVVAGVLQNIQYF,TGTGCCAGCAGCTTAGTGGTAGCGGGGGTACTACAAAACATTCAGTACTTC
few,TRBJ1-5,TRBV28,NA,CASSLWRLDQPQHF,TGTGCCAGCAGTTTGTGGAGGTTGGACCAGCCCCAGCATTTT
many,TRBJ2-5,TRBV20-1,NA,CSARADNEETQYF,TGCAGTGCTAGAGCAGACAATGAAGAGACCCAGTACTTC
many,TRBJ2-1,TRBV20-1,NA,CSARDRGYEQFF,TGCAGTGCTAGAGATCGGGGCTATGAGCAGTTCTTC
many,TRBJ2-1,TRBV20-1,NA,CSALLPGVTYNEQFF,TGCAGTGCTTTGCTACCGGGAGTGACCTACAATGAGCAGTTCTTC
many,TRBJ1-1,TRBV29-1,NA,CSVKIGGTNTEAFF,TGCAGCGTTAAGATTGGAGGGACTAACACTGAAGCTTTCTTT
few,TRBJ1-5,TRBV21-1,NA,CASSKTAGQPQNF,TGTGCCAGCAGCAAAACGGCGGGTCAGCCCCAGAATTTT
many,TRBJ1-2,TRBV28,TRBD1,CASSPGQGERGYTF,TGTGCCAGCAGTCCGGGACAGGGGGAAAGGGGCTACACCTTC
many,TRBJ2-3,TRBV24-1,NA,CATSGVVGTDTQYF,TGTGCCACCAGCGGGGTGGTTGGCACAGATACGCAGTATTTT
many,TRBJ1-1,TRBV5-1,NA,CASSLDKALGTEAFF,TGCGCCAGCAGCTTGGACAAAGCGCTGGGGACTGAAGCTTTCTTT
many,TRBJ2-7,TRBV9,NA,CASSVGGAVYEQYF,TGTGCCAGCAGCGTAGGCGGGGCGGTCTACGAGCAGTACTTC
many,TRBJ2-1,TRBV5-5,NA,CASSLQNYNEQFF,TGTGCCAGCAGCTTGCAAAACTACAATGAGCAGTTCTTC
many,TRBJ2-5,TRBV28,NA,CASSAYWETQYF,TGTGCCAGCAGTGCTTACTGGGAGACCCAGTACTTC
few,TRBJ2-1,TRBV12-3/TRBV12-4,NA,CASSLQSSSHEQFF,TGTGCCAGCAGTTTACAGAGTAGCTCACATGAGCAGTTCTTC
many,TRBJ2-1,TRBV20-1,TRBD2,CSARRGGLAGGWSYNEQFF,TGCAGTGCTAGAAGAGGGGGACTAGCGGGAGGTTGGTCCTACAATGAGCAGTTCTTC
many,TRBJ2-2,TRBV9,TRBD1,CASSVWTGNTGELFF,TGTGCCAGCAGCGTTTGGACAGGGAACACCGGGGAGCTGTTTTTT
many,TRBJ2-1,TRBV20-1,NA,CSARTSPSYNEQFF,TGCAGTGCTAGGACTAGTCCTTCCTACAATGAGCAGTTCTTC
many,TRBJ2-1,TRBV20-1,TRBD2,CSASLAGVETNEQFF,TGCAGTGCTAGCCTAGCGGGGGTCGAGACCAATGAGCAGTTCTTC
many,TRBJ2-7,TRBV7-9,NA,CASSPEWVTYEQYF,TGTGCCAGCAGCCCCGAGTGGGTAACCTACGAGCAGTACTTC
many,TRBJ2-3,TRBV4-1,TRBD2,CASSQGGGGRSGTDTQYF,TGCGCCAGCAGCCAAGGAGGCGGCGGGAGATCCGGTACAGATACGCAGTATTTT
few,TRBJ2-4,TRBV5-1,NA,CASSPASWTDKKIQYF,TGCGCCAGCAGCCCCGCCAGCTGGACAGATAAAAAAATTCAGTACTTC
many,TRBJ2-7,TRBV5-1,TRBD1,CASRTTGGGEQYF,TGCGCCAGCAGGACAACAGGGGGCGGTGAGCAGTACTTC
many,TRBJ2-7,TRBV28,NA,CASRTGPTYEQYF,TGTGCCAGCAGGACAGGCCCTACCTACGAGCAGTACTTC
few,TRBJ2-2,TRBV24-1,NA,CATSDLTGLGELFF,TGTGCCACCAGTGATTTGACAGGGCTCGGGGAGCTGTTTTTT
many,TRBJ2-3,TRBV20-1,NA,CSASAVGLGVTDTQYF,TGCAGTGCTAGCGCCGTTGGTTTGGGGGTCACAGATACGCAGTATTTT
many,TRBJ2-5,TRBV11-2,TRBD2,CASRFSGPETQYF,TGTGCCAGCAGGTTTAGCGGGCCAGAGACCCAGTACTTC
many,TRBJ2-7,TRBV20-1,NA,CSARAAGDEQYF,TGCAGTGCTAGAGCGGCAGGGGACGAGCAGTACTTC
many,TRBJ2-5,TRBV29-1,NA,CSFFHGRQETQYF,TGCAGCTTTTTTCACGGGAGACAAGAGACCCAGTACTTC
few,TRBJ2-7,TRBV10-3,NA,CAISESISQRKLYF,TGTGCCATCAGTGAGTCGATTTCCCAGCGTAAACTGTACTTC
few,TRBJ2-7,TRBV28,NA,CASNPGGAGSYEQYF,TGTGCCAGCAACCCCGGGGGCGCCGGCTCCTACGAGCAGTACTTC
NA,TRBJ1-6,TRBV3-1,NA,CASSQAGVWSYNSPLNF,TGTGCCAGCAGCCAAGCGGGGGTTTGGTCCTATAATTCACCCCTCAACTTT
many,TRBJ2-7,TRBV12-3/TRBV12-4,NA,CASSLSVEPYEQYF,TGTGCCAGCAGTTTGAGTGTCGAACCCTACGAGCAGTACTTC
NA,TRBJ2-5,TRBV12-3/TRBV12-4,NA,CASTHAKVETQYF,TGTGCCAGCACTCACGCCAAGGTGGAGACCCAGTACTTC
many,TRBJ2-4,TRBV3-1,TRBD1,CASSQLIQGKKNIQYF,TGTGCCAGCAGCCAATTGATACAGGGGAAGAAAAACATTCAGTACTTC
few,TRBJ2-7,TRBV6-1,NA,CASSEVLGKEQYF,TGTGCCAGCAGTGAAGTGCTAGGGAAAGAGCAGTACTTC
few,TRBJ1-2,TRBV5-6,NA,CASSTRVGGYYGYTF,TGTGCCAGCAGTACTCGCGTGGGGGGCTATTATGGCTACACCTTC
many,TRBJ2-7,TRBV5-1,NA,CASSPLSSYEQYF,TGCGCCAGCAGCCCCCTTTCGTCCTACGAGCAGTACTTC
many,TRBJ2-2,TRBV7-3,NA,CASSLIPLGGANTGELFF,TGTGCCAGCAGCTTAATCCCTTTGGGGGGCGCGAACACCGGGGAGCTGTTTTTT
many,TRBJ2-2,TRBV12-3/TRBV12-4,NA,CASSFGNTGELFF,TGTGCCAGCAGTTTTGGAAACACCGGGGAGCTGTTTTTT
many,TRBJ2-3,TRBV4-1,NA,CASSHPVSTDTQYF,TGCGCCAGCAGCCACCCCGTCAGCACAGATACGCAGTATTTT
many,TRBJ2-5,TRBV20-1,NA,CSAGGMGETQYF,TGCAGTGCTGGAGGAATGGGGGAGACCCAGTACTTC
many,TRBJ2-2,TRBV20-1,NA,CSAAGTRELFF,TGCAGTGCCGCCGGGACCAGGGAGCTGTTTTTT
many,TRBJ2-5,TRBV5-1,NA,CASSLSQETQYF,TGCGCCAGCAGCTTATCCCAAGAGACCCAGTACTTC